Listed here is a single TCR beta chain. Authors' data handling: Amplification of reference gene primers provided the estimated nucleated cell counts. TCRdb keeps only in-frame clones here, not all; method: immunoSEQ multiplex PCR. For V, J and clone size, that table is used; D and trimming come from the DNA. The sample shows 200,000 to 250,000 clones, approximately 83% of them seen only once. The data were obtained in a study of blood T cell repertoires in COVID-19. At the level of the study: COVID-19 samples collected from the United States, Italy and Spain covered acute and convalescent phases. PBMCs, B-cell-depleted T cells, or T cells were the source of the cDNA or gDNA that made up the material.

The CDR3 spans 17 residues. With 8 bases clipped from V and 4 bases from J, the junction kept 15 bases outside the gene matches. In germline, CDR1 is WNHNN, CDR2 SYGVQD (reference sequence). The receptor comes from a woman in her thirties who had recovered from COVID-19. This chain links TRBV10-1 with TRBJ1-1; 11 bases line up with TRBD1. Sequenced input: peripheral blood. CDR3 nucleotide sequence: TGCGCCAGCCCTTACACCGGGACAGGGGGGAGGACCACTGAAGCTTTCTTT. This gives the protein CASPYTGTGGRTTEAFF.